What follows is one TCR beta chain and its context. What it recognizes is unknown. TCRdb reprocessed the reads via MiXCR and lists one record per CDR3 protein. This table has about 65,000 distinct CDR3 sequences, roughly 50% appearing once. These data originate in a study of type 1 regulatory T cells. About the study: T-allo10 is a Tr1-enriched, alloantigen-specific CD4 T cell product made in vitro.

Study-wide results and limits: Compared with non-type 1 regulatory T cells, type 1 regulatory T cells showed a more restricted TCR repertoire.

Germline V CDR1 and CDR2: SGHVS, FQNEAQ. CDR3 length: 18 residues. V was trimmed by 1 base and J by 2 bases, leaving 18 bases between them. The clonotype was recovered from a human donor in good health. Sequenced sample: cultured non-Tr1 T cells, either the whole culture or a sorted T cell fraction (not recorded which). The chain carries TRBV7-8 and TRBJ1-5; D not certain. The CDR3 DNA reads as TGTGCCAGCAGCTTAGATATCTCCGAGAAGGGAGGCAATCAGCCCCAGCATTTT. Residues: CASSLDISEKGGNQPQHF.